This T cell receptor beta chain was recorded in a study of Graves' ophthalmopathy and Graves' hyperthyroidism (dated by TCRdb to 2016 to 2018). Study-level background: Hyperthyroidism was defined as stable when no progression to ophthalmopathy occurred within 18 months of follow-up. To explore V-J signatures distinguishing ophthalmopathy from hyperthyroidism, a discovery set of more than 95 patients (roughly 42 ophthalmopathy, 57 stable hyperthyroidism) was enrolled. The study used signatures of the TCR beta repertoire to tell Graves' ophthalmopathy apart from Graves' hyperthyroidism and to predict which patients would progress to ophthalmopathy. For independent validation, a separate cohort was made up of 18 to 20 hyperthyroidism patients plus 17 patients who later progressed from hyperthyroidism to ophthalmopathy. In total, 120 to 150 blood samples were TCR-sequenced: fewer than 50 ophthalmopathy, roughly 80 hyperthyroidism and approximately 17 hyperthyroidism-to-ophthalmopathy patients. In more than five hyperthyroidism patients, T-cell repertoires of thyroid tissue and blood were compared. Once sampling was done, hyperthyroidism patients were given methimazole at a starting dose of 30 mg daily, while ophthalmopathy patients were given high-dose intravenous methylprednisolone.

TCR beta CDR3 regions were amplified from RNA transcripts for repertoire sequencing. The first round was an RT-PCR using HTBI primers with the Qiagen OneStep RT-PCR kit, and this first round was followed by a second-round multiplex PCR, then size selection and purification. The libraries underwent paired-end sequencing with 100 bp reads on an Illumina HiSeq2000. Regarding the original processing steps: SOAPnuke was used for read processing, and reads with adapters, uncalled bases, a mean Phred below 15, or no exact constant-primer or identifier match were discarded. COPE v1.2.5 was used to merge the high-quality paired reads. Each unique nucleotide sequence was defined as a clonotype, and clonotypes were aligned to IMGT TRB V, D and J references with MiTCR v1.1. The analysis was limited to V-J combinations with a frequency above 0.0001, which together covered 99.2% of repertoires. For each V-J combination, a TCR clonal expansion and chaos score was defined as F50 clonal expansion divided by the chaos observed in the TCRdist matrix. Welch's t-statistics and random forest were used to reduce the features to 10 to 15 V-J combinations, which were then used as input to a naive Bayes classifier. The Morisita-Horn index was used to measure how similar the thyroid and blood repertoires were. The public reads were run again by TCRdb, first through fastp at Q25 and then through MiXCR, and only productive beta chains were kept. Rows matching on CDR3 protein sequence are summarized as one entry with the most common DNA and genes. The V and J calls and clone size come from TCRdb's table, not from the authors' own analysis. The sample has over a million distinct CDR3 sequences on record, roughly two fifths of them singletons. The leading ten clones occupy approximately 10% of the sample.

General findings and caveats noted by the study authors: In validation, the model predicted ophthalmopathy progression with more than 55% sensitivity and 72.22% specificity; approximately 12 predicted patients were CT-confirmed with GO in a median of about 6.2 months. Sample size was not statistically predetermined, and group allocation was not concealed from the investigators. Most expanded thyroid clonotypes with a frequency above 0.001 also appeared in blood, which suggests that blood repertoires may reflect the immune response in the thyroid. The 13-signature model separated ophthalmopathy from stable hyperthyroidism with approximately 90% sensitivity and almost 84% specificity in cross-validation, and 80%/75% in the test set.

Patients with hyperthyroidism were aged 18 to 65 years, had been newly diagnosed, and had a disease duration of less than 2 months. Anyone with other autoimmune diseases, uncontrolled infections, pregnancy or lactation was excluded from the study. Clinical symptoms, serum thyroxine, TRAb, thyroid ultrasound and orbital computed tomography formed the basis of the diagnosis. Total RNA was extracted with Trizol reagent and quality-checked on an Agilent 2100 Bioanalyzer. Via the germline V gene, CDR1 is SGHTA and CDR2 FQGNSA. There are 16 amino acids in the CDR3, from cysteine to phenylalanine inclusive. The retained sequence is limited to the CDR3, 48 bases, with the frame set at the first base. Germline trimming: 2 bases from V, 3 bases from J; junction bases outside gene matches: 4. On this clonotype itself: Its antigen is unknown. Per-nucleotide qualities are absent, and no much larger clonotype sits a single base away.

The chain is encoded by TRBV7-2 joined to TRBJ2-5, and 12 junction bases match TRBD2. This sequence originates from an adult man with Graves' hyperthyroidism. The sequencing sample was made of peripheral blood or thyroid tissue (not recorded which). This receptor carries the CDR3 CASSLIRLAGEETQYF. The DNA sequence follows: TGTGCCAGCAGCTTAATCAGACTAGCGGGAGAAGAGACCCAGTACTTC.